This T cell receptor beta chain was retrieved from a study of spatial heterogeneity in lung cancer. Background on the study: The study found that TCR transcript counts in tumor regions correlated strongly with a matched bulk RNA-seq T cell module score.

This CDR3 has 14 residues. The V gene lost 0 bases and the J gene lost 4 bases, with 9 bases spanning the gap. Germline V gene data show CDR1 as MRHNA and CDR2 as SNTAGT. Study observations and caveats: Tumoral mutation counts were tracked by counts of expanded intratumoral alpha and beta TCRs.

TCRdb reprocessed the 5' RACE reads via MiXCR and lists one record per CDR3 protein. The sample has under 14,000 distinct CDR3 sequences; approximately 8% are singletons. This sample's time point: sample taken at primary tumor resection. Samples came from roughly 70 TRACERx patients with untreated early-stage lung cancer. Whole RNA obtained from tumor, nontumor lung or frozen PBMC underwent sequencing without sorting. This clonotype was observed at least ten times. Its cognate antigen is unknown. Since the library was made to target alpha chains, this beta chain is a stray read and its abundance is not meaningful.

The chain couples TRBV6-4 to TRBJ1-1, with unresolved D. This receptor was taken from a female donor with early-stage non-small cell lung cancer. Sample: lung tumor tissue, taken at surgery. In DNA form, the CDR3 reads TGTGCCAGCAGTGACTCGATGGGGAGCACTGAAGCTTTCTTT. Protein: CASSDSMGSTEAFF.